This TCR beta chain emerged from a study of OX40 agonist ivuxolimab in advanced cancers. At the level of the study: An anti-OX40 (CD134) antibody with agonistic activity, ivuxolimab, was administered to patients.

Profiled with immunoSEQ multiplex PCR; TCRdb holds only in-frame clones, not every one. Of 30,000 or so clones listed, 75% to 85% are singletons. Autoimmune disease history or systemic immunosuppression led to patient exclusion. The sample in question was CD4+ or CD8+ T cells sorted from blood, obtained in a trial of the OX40 agonist ivuxolimab. The clonotype originates from an adult with an advanced solid tumor such as melanoma, head and neck, liver or kidney cancer.

The chain's CDR3 is CASAGGSTDTQYF. The CDR3 DNA reads as TGTGCCAGCGCTGGGGGTAGCACAGATACGCAGTATTTT. The rearrangement uses TRBV7-6 and TRBJ2-3; D tentatively reads TRBD1 or TRBD2 (5 bases each). The CDR3 extends over 13 amino acids. The V gene's germline CDR1 is SGHVS and CDR2 FNYEAQ. The V and J ends lost 8 bases and 0 bases respectively, with 9 bases between them.